This is a list of T cell receptor beta chains from one sample in a study of shared clonotypes between healthy human individuals. Some clones are missing from TCRdb's copy, which holds only in-frame ones; the method was immunoSEQ multiplex PCR. Here the sample spans approximately 810,000 clones, approximately 92% being singletons. The sample consisted of naive CD8+ T cells sorted from blood. These TCRs come from a man aged 25-45 years in good health. The CDR3 runs from the conserved cysteine through the conserved F or W. The order of the fields is CDR3 protein, CDR3 DNA, V gene, J gene, D gene, clone size. D genes are given only for firm matches. Rows may omit the clone size; those that give it use once, few, many or a size class.

CDR3 protein: CATTLGGRISGANVLTF
CDR3 DNA: TGTGCCACCACCCTGGGGGGAAGGATTTCTGGGGCCAACGTCCTGACTTTC
V gene: TRBV5-6
J gene: TRBJ2-6
D gene: NA
clone size: NA

CDR3 protein: CASSTLIGTRYEQYF
CDR3 DNA: TGTGCCAGCAGTACCCTTATAGGGACGAGGTACGAGCAGTACTTC
V gene: TRBV28
J gene: TRBJ2-7
D gene: NA
clone size: NA

CDR3 protein: CASSFSRVANYGYTF
CDR3 DNA: TGTGCCAGCAGCTTCTCCAGGGTAGCTAACTATGGCTACACCTTC
V gene: TRBV7-9
J gene: TRBJ1-2
D gene: NA
clone size: NA

CDR3 protein: CASSLVGVTSTDTQYF
CDR3 DNA: TGTGCCAGCAGCTTGGTAGGGGTCACTAGCACAGATACGCAGTATTTT
V gene: TRBV5-6
J gene: TRBJ2-3
D gene: NA
clone size: NA

CDR3 protein: CASSHGSGDGNTIYF
CDR3 DNA: TGTGCCAGCAGCCACGGTAGTGGGGATGGAAACACCATATATTTT
V gene: TRBV7-9
J gene: TRBJ1-3
D gene: NA
clone size: few

CDR3 protein: CASSQRTGGNEQFF
CDR3 DNA: TGCGCCAGCAGCCAGCGGACAGGGGGAAATGAGCAGTTCTTC
V gene: TRBV4-1
J gene: TRBJ2-1
D gene: TRBD1
clone size: NA

CDR3 protein: CASGPVSYEQYF
CDR3 DNA: TGTGCCAGCGGACCCGTGTCTTACGAGCAGTACTTC
V gene: TRBV6-6
J gene: TRBJ2-7
D gene: NA
clone size: NA

CDR3 protein: CASSVGEDQPQHF
CDR3 DNA: TGTGCCAGCAGTGTTGGGGAGGACCAGCCCCAGCATTTT
V gene: TRBV6-6
J gene: TRBJ1-5
D gene: NA
clone size: few

CDR3 protein: CASSLFQVGGETQYF
CDR3 DNA: TGTGCCAGCAGTTTATTTCAGGTGGGAGGCGAGACCCAGTACTTC
V gene: TRBV28
J gene: TRBJ2-5
D gene: NA
clone size: NA

CDR3 protein: CASSAGLTEAFF
CDR3 DNA: TGTGCCAGCAGTGCTGGACTGACTGAAGCTTTCTTT
V gene: TRBV28
J gene: TRBJ1-1
D gene: NA
clone size: NA

CDR3 protein: CASSSPGLELPDTQYF
CDR3 DNA: TGTGCCAGCAGTTCTCCGGGACTAGAGCTTCCAGATACGCAGTATTTT
V gene: TRBV6-6
J gene: TRBJ2-3
D gene: TRBD2
clone size: NA

CDR3 protein: CASSLPGRLATNEKLFF
CDR3 DNA: TGTGCCAGCAGCTTACCAGGGCGGCTGGCGACTAATGAAAAACTGTTTTTT
V gene: TRBV7-9
J gene: TRBJ1-4
D gene: NA
clone size: NA

CDR3 protein: CASSWGWGRDTGELFF
CDR3 DNA: TGTGCCAGCAGCTGGGGTTGGGGGCGCGACACCGGGGAGCTGTTTTTT
V gene: TRBV7-7
J gene: TRBJ2-2
D gene: NA
clone size: NA

CDR3 protein: CASSFLTGTTNNEQFF
CDR3 DNA: TGTGCCAGCAGTTTCCTTACCGGGACAACAAACAATGAGCAGTTCTTC
V gene: TRBV27
J gene: TRBJ2-1
D gene: NA
clone size: NA

CDR3 protein: CSVEVPGSVPYEQYF
CDR3 DNA: TGCAGCGTTGAAGTCCCGGGTTCCGTACCCTACGAGCAGTACTTC
V gene: TRBV29-1
J gene: TRBJ2-7
D gene: NA
clone size: NA

CDR3 protein: CASRDFYEQYF
CDR3 DNA: TGTGCCTCCCGTGATTTCTACGAGCAGTACTTC
V gene: TRBV30
J gene: TRBJ2-7
D gene: NA
clone size: NA

CDR3 protein: CATHGPSFSNTGELFF
CDR3 DNA: TGTGCCACCCACGGCCCCAGTTTTTCGAACACCGGGGAGCTGTTTTTT
V gene: TRBV28
J gene: TRBJ2-2
D gene: NA
clone size: NA

CDR3 protein: CASSPEVRDYEQYF
CDR3 DNA: TGTGCCAGCTCACCAGAAGTAAGGGACTACGAGCAGTACTTC
V gene: TRBV18
J gene: TRBJ2-7
D gene: NA
clone size: NA

CDR3 protein: CASSQITDTQYF
CDR3 DNA: TGTGCCAGCTCCCAGATCACAGATACGCAGTATTTT
V gene: TRBV14
J gene: TRBJ2-3
D gene: NA
clone size: once

CDR3 protein: CASSLGSNQPQHF
CDR3 DNA: TGTGCCAGCAGCCTGGGCAGCAATCAGCCCCAGCATTTT
V gene: TRBV11-2
J gene: TRBJ1-5
D gene: NA
clone size: few

CDR3 protein: CASSLWSRQVMIQETQYF
CDR3 DNA: TGTGCCAGCAGCTTATGGTCTCGGCAGGTCATGATTCAAGAGACCCAGTACTTC
V gene: TRBV7-2
J gene: TRBJ2-5
D gene: NA
clone size: NA

CDR3 protein: CASSLEAGGGQETQYF
CDR3 DNA: TGTGCCAGCAGCTTAGAGGCGGGAGGAGGCCAAGAGACCCAGTACTTC
V gene: TRBV11-2
J gene: TRBJ2-5
D gene: TRBD2
clone size: NA

CDR3 protein: CAWSVTDIMNTEAFF
CDR3 DNA: TGTGCCTGGAGTGTAACCGATATCATGAACACTGAAGCTTTCTTT
V gene: TRBV30
J gene: TRBJ1-1
D gene: NA
clone size: once

CDR3 protein: CASSTGTLDSNQPQHF
CDR3 DNA: TGTGCCAGCAGCACCGGGACACTAGATAGCAATCAGCCCCAGCATTTT
V gene: TRBV6-6
J gene: TRBJ1-5
D gene: NA
clone size: NA

CDR3 protein: CASSTTGEQQFF
CDR3 DNA: TGTGCCAGCAGCACAACAGGGGAACAGCAGTTCTTC
V gene: TRBV6-6
J gene: TRBJ2-1
D gene: TRBD1
clone size: NA

CDR3 protein: CASSGSLGSEQFF
CDR3 DNA: TGTGCCAGCAGCGGCTCTCTAGGAAGTGAGCAGTTCTTC
V gene: TRBV9
J gene: TRBJ2-1
D gene: NA
clone size: NA

CDR3 protein: CASSPWTGTEAFF
CDR3 DNA: TGTGCCAGCAGCCCTTGGACAGGGACTGAAGCTTTCTTT
V gene: TRBV7-9
J gene: TRBJ1-1
D gene: TRBD1
clone size: once

CDR3 protein: CASSYSPKSYEQYF
CDR3 DNA: TGTGCCAGCAGTTACTCGCCGAAATCCTACGAGCAGTACTTC
V gene: TRBV6-5
J gene: TRBJ2-7
D gene: NA
clone size: NA

CDR3 protein: CASSALLDNEQFF
CDR3 DNA: TGTGCCAGCAGCGCCCTACTAGACAATGAGCAGTTCTTC
V gene: TRBV7-6
J gene: TRBJ2-1
D gene: NA
clone size: NA

CDR3 protein: CASSEPIRGLYYEQYF
CDR3 DNA: TGTGCCAGCAGTGAACCGATCCGGGGCCTTTACTACGAGCAGTACTTC
V gene: TRBV6-1
J gene: TRBJ2-7
D gene: NA
clone size: NA

CDR3 protein: CASSELAGRSNEQFF
CDR3 DNA: TGTGCCAGCAGCGAACTAGCGGGACGTAGTAATGAGCAGTTCTTC
V gene: TRBV9
J gene: TRBJ2-1
D gene: TRBD2
clone size: NA